This TCR beta chain emerged from a study of blood T cells in healthy people across ages. Primed by a sample-barcoded 5' primer and a J-beta primer mix, a second PCR proceeded for about 7 to 12 cycles. TCRdb passed the 5' RACE reads through MiXCR, listing each CDR3 protein once. The sample records 750,000 to 850,000 distinct CDR3 sequences, approximately 25% being singletons. Trimming cost V 5 bases and J 0 bases; bases outside gene matches: 9. The CDR3 is 17 residues long. Germline V lookup: CDR1 SGHTA, CDR2 FQGNSA. The sample was also linked to a second study, of T cells of mothers and their children.

Source material: blood. This TCR came from a boy between 5 and 17 years old in good health. The chain recombines TRBV7-2 with TRBJ2-3; 9 bases fit TRBD2. The CDR3 bases are TGTGCCAGCAGCCTCGGCGGGGGACTAGCCAGCACAGATACGCAGTATTTT. Translation gives CASSLGGGLASTDTQYF.